The entry below describes one T cell receptor beta chain. This clone was seen only once. Its binding antigen is unknown. No qualities accompany the bases; no much larger clone lies one base away. The label giving this sample's time point can be read as: blood sample drawn before combined kidney and bone marrow transplant. Thawed PBMCs were FACS-sorted into unstimulated Tregs (CD4+CD25+CD127-), CD4+ non-Tregs (CD4+CD25-), CD4 cells and CD8 cells. Before Treg sorting, thawed PBMCs were rested overnight at 37°C with 200 IU/ml IL-2. Patients were 4 combined kidney and bone marrow transplant recipients from the ITN036ST trial, and only these trial subjects had samples available. Healthy control blood was separated into PBMCs by Ficoll density gradient and cryopreserved, and patient PBMCs were collected both before and after transplant. This sample is part of a study of Tregs in tolerant kidney transplant recipients (dated by TCRdb to the late 2010s). Background on the whole study: Transplants used related donors with nonmyeloablative bone marrow transplantation; mixed chimerism was transient in the human trials. The study applied TCRbeta sequencing to find donor-specific regulatory T cells before combined kidney and bone marrow transplantation and then followed those same cells after transplant.

Genomic DNA was extracted from sorted cells with the QIAGEN DNeasy Blood and Tissue Kit for TCRbeta CDR3 sequencing. High-throughput TCRbeta CDR3 sequencing, including PCR amplification with bias correction and internal controls, was performed commercially through immunoSEQ. As for how the authors treated the data: A unique productive TCRbeta sequence was defined by the CDR3 nucleotide sequence when primers matched, and otherwise by the CDR3 amino acid sequence together with the Vbeta and Jbeta genes. To correct sorting error, sequences shared between sorted populations at a frequency ratio of 2:1 or less were removed; the rest were assigned to the higher population. Sequences were defined as donor-reactive when expanded at least 5-fold in CFSE-low cells versus unstimulated cells and present at a frequency of at least 0.01% in CFSE-low cells. Jensen-Shannon divergence, calculated on the top 100 TCRbeta sequences ranked by frequency, was used to quantify repertoire divergence. For any sample with multiple sequencing runs, sorting error was corrected in each run separately before the runs were pooled. Held by TCRdb, this immuneACCESS table contains in-frame sequences only and omits some clones. Under half of the omission traces to an unresolved V gene where checked; the cause of the rest is unknown. The D gene and trimming were derived from the DNA, and the V and J assignments and clone size from that table. The sample includes tens of thousands of clones, with under 95% observed a single time. The ten biggest clones cover 0.34% of the sample.

Study-level results and caveats: The study was limited by small patient numbers, and the findings need validation in larger populations and under other immunosuppression protocols. The most biologically relevant and donor-specific TCRbeta repertoire appeared to be identified by expanding Tregs with activated donor B cells. In tolerant patients, donor-specific Tregs expanded more than Tregs overall, which suggests antigen-driven rather than nonspecific expansion. Because the PCR primers were changed over time for some patients, nucleotide-level comparison could not be performed across the samples from those patients. Biological reproducibility was not directly assessed, although technical replication error appeared to be minimal.

The junction shows trimming of 5 bases on V and 4 bases on J, plus 18 bases between the germline ends. The CDR3, cysteine through phenylalanine, is 15 amino acids long. Just the 45-base CDR3 DNA is kept, in frame starting at base 1. Per the germline V gene (reference sequence), LNHDA is the CDR1 and SQIVND is the CDR2. The clonotype originates from a human donor who received a combined kidney and bone marrow transplant. The input for sequencing was Tregs from blood, taken before the transplant. The chain links TRBV19 with TRBJ2-7, with TRBD1 as a weak D call on 5 bases. The nucleotides are TGTGCCAGTAGTTACCGACAGACCGGGCAATACGAGCAGTACTTC. Its translation is CASSYRQTGQYEQYF.